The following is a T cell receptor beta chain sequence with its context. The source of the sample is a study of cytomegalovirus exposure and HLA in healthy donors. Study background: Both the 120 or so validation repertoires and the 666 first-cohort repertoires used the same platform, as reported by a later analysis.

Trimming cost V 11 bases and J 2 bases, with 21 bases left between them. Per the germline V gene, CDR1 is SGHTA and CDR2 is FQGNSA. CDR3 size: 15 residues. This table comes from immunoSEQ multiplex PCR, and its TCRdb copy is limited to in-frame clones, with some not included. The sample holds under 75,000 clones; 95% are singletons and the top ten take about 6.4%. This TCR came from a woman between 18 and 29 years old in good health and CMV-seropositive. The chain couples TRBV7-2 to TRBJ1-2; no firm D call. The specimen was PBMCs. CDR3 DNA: TGTGCCTCCCTCTATATTCAACCGGGAAACTATGGCTACACCTTC. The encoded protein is CASLYIQPGNYGYTF.